These 19 T cell receptor beta chains came from one sample sequenced in a study of cytomegalovirus exposure and HLA in healthy donors. PCR amplification relied on 60 Vbeta primers (plus 13 Jbeta primers). Measured with immunoSEQ multiplex PCR; TCRdb has only the in-frame clones, and not every one. The repertoire holds about 97,000 clones, with approximately 73% as singletons. Sequencing input: PBMCs. The source of these receptors is a man in his forties in good health and CMV-seronegative.

This clone was seen only a few times. The CDR3 region is CSVELVRAYTDTQYF. CDR3 nucleotides: TGCAGCGTTGAATTGGTCAGGGCATACACAGATACGCAGTATTTT. The chain employs TRBV29-1 and TRBJ2-3; a possible D gene is TRBD1 (5 bases). V was pared by 2 bases and J by 2 bases, with 14 bases between. The CDR3 totals 15 residues. Looked up from germline, CDR1 is SQVTM and CDR2 is ANQGSEA.

The V and J genes are TRBV7-9 and TRBJ2-3, with 7 bases fitting TRBD2. Looked up from germline, CDR1 is SEHNR and CDR2 is FQNEAQ (reference sequence). The CDR3 is made up of 16 amino acids. After removal of 2 bases from V and 2 bases from J, the junction contained 7 bases not matched to a gene. CDR3: CASSLSGGGPTDTQYF. The CDR3 DNA sequence: TGTGCCAGCAGCTTATCGGGCGGGGGACCCACAGATACGCAGTATTTT.

This clone was seen a few times. The gene calls are TRBV4-1 and TRBJ2-3; 12 bases align to TRBD2. Looked up from germline, CDR1 is MGHRA and CDR2 is YSYEKL. V was clipped by 3 bases and J by 6 bases; unmatched bases: 4. The CDR3 runs to 15 residues. CDR3 amino acids: CASSQETSGGDTQYF. CDR3 DNA: TGCGCCAGCAGCCAGGAAACTAGCGGGGGGGATACGCAGTATTTT.

The V call is TRBV27, the J call TRBJ2-1; TRBD1 might be the D (6 bases). The CDR3 has 15 amino acids. The V end lost 4 bases, the J end lost 0 bases, and 10 bases lay between the germline ends. Germline V gene sequence: CDR1 MNHEY, CDR2 SMNVEV (reference sequence). CDR3 in DNA: TGTGCCAGCAGTTGGGACACCAGCTCCTACAATGAGCAGTTCTTC. Its protein product is CASSWDTSSYNEQFF.

This rearrangement joins TRBV5-1 to TRBJ2-6, with D tentatively TRBD1 (5 bases). V dropped 5 bases and J dropped 1 base, with 7 bases sitting between them. The CDR3 spans 14 residues. From germline, CDR1 is SGHRS and CDR2 YFSETQ. CDR3 coding DNA: TGCGCCAGCAGTCCAGGGTCTGGGGCCAACGTCCTGACTTTC. Protein sequence: CASSPGSGANVLTF.

This clone was counted a few times. V usage is TRBV16 and J usage is TRBJ2-6, with unresolved D. This CDR3 spans 14 amino acids. Trimming shortened V by 2 bases and J by 2 bases, and 4 bases separated the two germline ends. Germline CDR1 KGHSY, CDR2 FQNENV. Written as DNA, the CDR3 is TGTGCCAGCAGCCAACCGGCTGGGGCCAACGTCCTGACTTTC. The encoded protein is CASSQPAGANVLTF.

The J gene is TRBJ2-3, the V gene TRBV27; 7 bases line up with TRBD2. J lost 4 bases, V lost 7 bases, and 8 bases had no gene match. The CDR3 loop spans 14 amino acids. CDR1 and CDR2 from the germline V gene are MNHEY and SMNVEV (reference sequence). CDR3 in DNA: TGTGCCAGCACGCTCGGGGGGAATTCAGATACGCAGTATTTT. It is translated as CASTLGGNSDTQYF.

J is TRBJ2-7 and V is TRBV27; no firm D call. The germline V gene encodes CDR1 MNHEY and CDR2 SMNVEV (reference sequence). V lost 0 bases to trimming and J lost 6 bases, with 12 bases between them. The CDR3 covers 14 residues. The CDR3 loop reads CASSLSGPPGEQYF. The CDR3 nucleotides are TGTGCCAGCAGTTTATCTGGGCCGCCTGGCGAGCAGTACTTC.

The V and J genes are TRBV5-1 and TRBJ1-4; unclear D gene. The CDR3 covers 15 residues. The germline V gene has CDR1 SGHRS and CDR2 YFSETQ. V dropped 1 base and J dropped 4 bases, with 11 bases sitting between them. This chain's CDR3 is CASSLSLQINEKLFF. DNA of the CDR3: TGCGCCAGCAGCTTGAGTCTTCAGATTAATGAAAAACTGTTTTTT.

The table lists this clone with a few counts. This sequence joins TRBV6-1 and TRBJ1-1; D unresolved. Trimming took 4 bases from V and 1 from J, leaving 16 bases between them. This CDR3 has 16 amino acids. The V gene's germline CDR1 is MNHNS and CDR2 SASEGT. CDR3 region: CASSALISTANTEAFF. The CDR3 coding sequence is TGTGCCAGCAGTGCCCTGATTAGTACTGCGAACACTGAAGCTTTCTTT.

A few counts support this clone. V usage is TRBV2 and J usage is TRBJ2-5; TRBD2 matches at 8 bases. Germline V gene lookup returns CDR1 SNHLY and CDR2 FYNNEI. V lost 8 bases, J lost 5 bases, and 10 bases stayed unmatched. This CDR3 is 14 amino acids long. CDR3 amino acids: CASCYGGARETQYF. The CDR3 coding sequence is TGTGCCAGCTGTTACGGGGGGGCGCGGGAGACCCAGTACTTC.

CDR3 region: CASSGDRRETQYF. As DNA, the CDR3 is TGTGCCAGCAGCGGCGATCGGAGAGAGACCCAGTACTTC. The V call is TRBV7-2, the J call TRBJ2-5; no clear D gene. CDR1 and CDR2 (germline): SGHTA, FQGNSA. The CDR3 is 13 amino acids. Trimming left V 5 bases short and J 4 bases short, with 11 bases between.

The J gene is TRBJ2-7, the V gene TRBV18; 7 nucleotides line up with TRBD2. Germline assignment: CDR1 KGHSH and CDR2 LQKENI. V trimming: 2 bases; J trimming: 0 bases; junction bases outside the gene matches: 1. The CDR3 spans 14 residues. CDR3 DNA sequence: TGTGCCAGCTCACCAAGCGGGGACTCCTACGAGCAGTACTTC. Its translation: CASSPSGDSYEQYF.

The V gene is TRBV18, the J gene TRBJ2-1, with D perhaps TRBD1 (5 bases). Trimming stripped 0 bases from V and 5 bases from J, with 14 bases between. The CDR3 length is 16 residues. Germline-derived CDR1 and CDR2 are KGHSH and LQKENI. This CDR3 is CASSPPQGIENNEQFF. In nucleotides, the CDR3 is TGTGCCAGCTCACCACCGCAGGGAATTGAGAACAATGAGCAGTTCTTC.

This clone is medium-sized. The V call is TRBV5-1, the J call TRBJ1-1, with 8 bases fitting TRBD1. The V gene end was trimmed by 4 bases and the J gene end by 2 bases; junction bases not matched to a gene: 7. The CDR3 is 15 amino acids. CDR1 SGHRS and CDR2 YFSETQ come from the germline V gene. CDR3 in DNA: TGCGCCAGCAGCACCCTGACAGGGGTTAACACTGAAGCTTTCTTT. It yields the protein CASSTLTGVNTEAFF.

This clone was detected ten times or more. This rearrangement joins TRBV20-1 to TRBJ1-2; D gene uncertain. This CDR3 has 11 residues. Deletions cut 3 bases from V and 3 bases from J, with 5 bases between. Germline V CDR1 and CDR2: DFQATT, SNEGSKA (reference sequence). CDR3 coding DNA: TGCAGTGCTAGCGGGGACTATGGCTACACCTTC. It encodes CSASGDYGYTF.

The chain couples TRBV13 to TRBJ2-3; D may be TRBD2 (5 bases). The CDR3 has 15 amino acids. The V end lost 0 bases, the J end lost 4 bases, and 11 bases lay between the germline ends. The V gene's germline CDR1 is PRHDT and CDR2 FYEKMQ (reference sequence). CDR3 sequence reads: CASSLGRGRADTQYF. CDR3 DNA sequence: TGTGCCAGCAGCTTAGGACGGGGAAGGGCAGATACGCAGTATTTT.

The genes are TRBV7-9 and TRBJ2-7; D is unclear. Trimming cost V 4 bases and J 3 bases, with 16 bases left between them. CDR1 and CDR2 from the germline V gene are SEHNR and FQNEAQ (reference sequence). The CDR3 consists of 15 residues. Written as DNA, the CDR3 is TGTGCCAGCAGCTCGAGCGAAGGTGGCGGCTACGAGCAGTACTTC. As protein: CASSSSEGGGYEQYF. Supplemented by reference TRBV7-9 and TRBJ2-7, the full variable domain reads DTGVSQNPRHKITKRGQNVTFRCDPISEHNRLYWYRQTLGQGPEFLTYFQNEAQLEKSRLLSDRFSAERPKGSFSTLEIQRTEQGDSAMYLCASSSSEGGGYEQYFGPGTRLTVT.

This chain uses TRBV9 with TRBJ1-5; 7 bases agree with TRBD1. The CDR3 runs 14 residues. The V segment lost 3 bases and the J segment 5 bases; nucleotides outside the gene matches: 5. The germline V gene encodes CDR1 SGDLS and CDR2 YYNGEE. The CDR3 sequence is CASSAGQTYQPQHF. The CDR3 nucleotides read TGTGCCAGCAGCGCGGGACAGACCTATCAGCCCCAGCATTTT.